The rows below give T cell receptor beta chains drawn from one sample of a study of blood T cell repertoires in COVID-19. Measured with immunoSEQ multiplex PCR; TCRdb has only the in-frame clones, and not every one. Here the sample spans some 170,000 clones, approximately 90% being singletons. Sequenced material: peripheral blood. These receptors were collected from a woman aged 50 to 65 with acute or convalescent COVID-19. Both conserved end residues are trimmed from each CDR3. Each record gives: V gene, J gene, CDR3 protein.

v_gene: TRBV6-1; j_gene: TRBJ2-7; CDR3aa: ASSEGGTSVYEQY
v_gene: TRBV5-1; j_gene: TRBJ2-7; CDR3aa: ASSARGTYEQY
v_gene: TRBV20-1; j_gene: TRBJ1-2; CDR3aa: SASLVQGVYT
v_gene: TRBV18; j_gene: TRBJ2-1; CDR3aa: ASSPTSGKYNEQF
v_gene: TRBV27; j_gene: TRBJ1-2; CDR3aa: ASSSPTANYGYT
v_gene: TRBV6-2/TRBV6-3; j_gene: TRBJ1-1; CDR3aa: ASSYELLRGVNTEAF
v_gene: TRBV7-3; j_gene: TRBJ2-1; CDR3aa: ASSLMASTNEQF
v_gene: TRBV18; j_gene: TRBJ1-1; CDR3aa: ASSSTGGASMNTEAF
v_gene: TRBV3-1/TRBV3-2; j_gene: TRBJ2-1; CDR3aa: ASSQGEPGGGNEQF
v_gene: TRBV19; j_gene: TRBJ2-1; CDR3aa: ASSQNSGRTSYNEQF
v_gene: TRBV18; j_gene: TRBJ1-2; CDR3aa: ASSPDRGGGSGYT
v_gene: TRBV18; j_gene: TRBJ2-7; CDR3aa: ASSLDRESYEQY
v_gene: TRBV24-1; j_gene: TRBJ2-2; CDR3aa: ATSDLNNGELF
v_gene: TRBV5-6; j_gene: TRBJ2-1; CDR3aa: ASNEVGGSYNEQF
v_gene: TRBV12-3/TRBV12-4; j_gene: TRBJ2-7; CDR3aa: ASSRGGAEQY
v_gene: TRBV12-3/TRBV12-4; j_gene: TRBJ1-1; CDR3aa: ASSLRGGTEAF